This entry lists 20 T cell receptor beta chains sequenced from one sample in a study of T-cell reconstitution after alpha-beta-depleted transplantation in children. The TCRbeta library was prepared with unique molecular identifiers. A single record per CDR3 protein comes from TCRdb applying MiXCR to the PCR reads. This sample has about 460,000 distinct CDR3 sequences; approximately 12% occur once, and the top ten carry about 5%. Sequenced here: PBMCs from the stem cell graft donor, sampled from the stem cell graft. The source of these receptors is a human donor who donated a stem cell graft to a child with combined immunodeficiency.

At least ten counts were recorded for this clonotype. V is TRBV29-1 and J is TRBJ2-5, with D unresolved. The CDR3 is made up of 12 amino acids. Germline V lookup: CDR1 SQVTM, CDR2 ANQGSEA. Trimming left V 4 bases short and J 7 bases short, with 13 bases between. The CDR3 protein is CSVVLAFGTQYF. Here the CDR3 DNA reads TGCAGCGTTGTACTTGCTTTTGGGACCCAGTACTTC.

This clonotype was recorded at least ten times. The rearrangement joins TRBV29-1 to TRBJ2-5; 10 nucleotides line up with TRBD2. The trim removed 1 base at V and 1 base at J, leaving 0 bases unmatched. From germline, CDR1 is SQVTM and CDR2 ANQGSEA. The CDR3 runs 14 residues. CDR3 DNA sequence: TGCAGCGTTGAAGGGACTAGCGGCCAAGAGACCCAGTACTTC. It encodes CSVEGTSGQETQYF.

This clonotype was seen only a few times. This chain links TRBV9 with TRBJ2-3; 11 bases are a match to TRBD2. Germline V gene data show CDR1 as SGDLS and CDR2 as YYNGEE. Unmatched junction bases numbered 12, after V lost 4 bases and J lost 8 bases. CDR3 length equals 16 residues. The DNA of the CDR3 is TGTGCCAGCAGCCCAGCGTTAGCGGGAGGGCAGGTTACGCAGTATTTT. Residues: CASSPALAGGQVTQYF.

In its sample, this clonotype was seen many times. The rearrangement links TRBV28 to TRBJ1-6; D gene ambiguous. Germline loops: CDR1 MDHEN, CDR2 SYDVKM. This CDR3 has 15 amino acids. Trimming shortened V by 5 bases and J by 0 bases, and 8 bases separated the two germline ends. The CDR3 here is CASSIGSSYNSPLHF. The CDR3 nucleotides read TGTGCCAGCAGTATAGGAAGCTCCTATAATTCACCCCTCCACTTT.

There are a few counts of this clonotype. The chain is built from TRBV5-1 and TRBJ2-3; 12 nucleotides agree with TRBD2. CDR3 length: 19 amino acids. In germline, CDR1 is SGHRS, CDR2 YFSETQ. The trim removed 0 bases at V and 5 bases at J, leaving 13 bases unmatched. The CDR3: CASSLEGPSGGAGEDTQYF. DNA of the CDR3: TGCGCCAGCAGCTTGGAGGGTCCTAGCGGGGGGGCCGGGGAAGATACGCAGTATTTT.

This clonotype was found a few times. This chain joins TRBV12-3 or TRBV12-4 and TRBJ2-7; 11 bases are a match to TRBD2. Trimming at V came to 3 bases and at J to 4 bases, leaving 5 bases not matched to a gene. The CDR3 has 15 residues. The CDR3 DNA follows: TGTGCCAGCAGTTTTTTGACTAGCGGGAAATACGAGCAGTACTTC. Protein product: CASSFLTSGKYEQYF.

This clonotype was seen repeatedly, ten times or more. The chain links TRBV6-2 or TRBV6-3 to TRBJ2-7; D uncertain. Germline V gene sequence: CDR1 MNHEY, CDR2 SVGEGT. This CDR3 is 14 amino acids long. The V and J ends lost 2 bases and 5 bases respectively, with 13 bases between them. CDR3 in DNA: TGTGCCAGCAGTTACCGGGCGGAAGTTGACGAGCAGTACTTC. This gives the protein CASSYRAEVDEQYF.

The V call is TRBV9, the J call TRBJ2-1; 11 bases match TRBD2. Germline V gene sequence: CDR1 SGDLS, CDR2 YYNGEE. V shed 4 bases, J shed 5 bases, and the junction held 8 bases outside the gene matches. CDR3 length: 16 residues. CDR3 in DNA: TGTGCCAGCAGCCCGCGACTAGCGGGGCCTCACAATGAGCAGTTCTTC. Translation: CASSPRLAGPHNEQFF.

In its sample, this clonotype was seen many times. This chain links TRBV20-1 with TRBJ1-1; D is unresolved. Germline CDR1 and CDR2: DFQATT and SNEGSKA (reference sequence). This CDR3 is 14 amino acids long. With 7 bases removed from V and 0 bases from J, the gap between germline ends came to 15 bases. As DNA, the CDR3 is TGCAGTGGTATGGTCTTACCGATGAACACTGAAGCTTTCTTT. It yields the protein CSGMVLPMNTEAFF.

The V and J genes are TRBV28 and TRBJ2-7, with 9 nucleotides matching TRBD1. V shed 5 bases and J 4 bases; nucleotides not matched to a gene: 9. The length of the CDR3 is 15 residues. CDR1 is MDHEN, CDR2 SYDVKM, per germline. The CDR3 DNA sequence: TGTGCCAGCAGTATCCCGGACAGGGGAAGGTACGAGCAGTACTTC. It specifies CASSIPDRGRYEQYF.

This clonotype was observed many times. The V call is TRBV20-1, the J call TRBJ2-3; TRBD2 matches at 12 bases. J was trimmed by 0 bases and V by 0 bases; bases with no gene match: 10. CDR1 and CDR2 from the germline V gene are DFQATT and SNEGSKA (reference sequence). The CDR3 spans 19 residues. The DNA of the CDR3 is TGCAGTGCTAGAGATCATAAGACTAGCGGGAGAATTAGCACAGATACGCAGTATTTT. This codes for CSARDHKTSGRISTDTQYF.

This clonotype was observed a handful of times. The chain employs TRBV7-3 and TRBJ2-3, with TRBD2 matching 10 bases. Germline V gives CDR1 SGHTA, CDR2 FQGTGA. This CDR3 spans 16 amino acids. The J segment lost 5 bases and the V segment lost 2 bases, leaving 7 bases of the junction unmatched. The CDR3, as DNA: TGTGCCAGCAGCTTAGGTAGCGGGAGGTCCAGAGATACGCAGTATTTT. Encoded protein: CASSLGSGRSRDTQYF. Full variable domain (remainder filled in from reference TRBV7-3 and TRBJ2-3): GAGVSQTPSNKVTEKGKYVELRCDPISGHTALYWYRQSLGQGPEFLIYFQGTGAADDSGLPNDRFFAVRPEGSVSTLKIQRTERGDSAVYLCASSLGSGRSRDTQYFGPGTRLTVL.

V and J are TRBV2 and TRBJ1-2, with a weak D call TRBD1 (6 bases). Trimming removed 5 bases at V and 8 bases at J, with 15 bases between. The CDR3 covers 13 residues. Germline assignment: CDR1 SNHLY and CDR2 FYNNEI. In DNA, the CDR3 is TGTGCCAGCAGTATCAGGGGACCGGGAGGCTACACCTTC. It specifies CASSIRGPGGYTF.

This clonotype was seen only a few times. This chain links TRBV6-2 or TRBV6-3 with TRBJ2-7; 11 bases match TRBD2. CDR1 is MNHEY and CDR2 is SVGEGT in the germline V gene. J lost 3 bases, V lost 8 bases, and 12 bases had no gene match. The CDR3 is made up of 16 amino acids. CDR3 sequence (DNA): TGTGCCAGCCGGGGTTCGGCCCTAGCGGGAGGCTACGAGCAGTACTTC. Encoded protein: CASRGSALAGGYEQYF.

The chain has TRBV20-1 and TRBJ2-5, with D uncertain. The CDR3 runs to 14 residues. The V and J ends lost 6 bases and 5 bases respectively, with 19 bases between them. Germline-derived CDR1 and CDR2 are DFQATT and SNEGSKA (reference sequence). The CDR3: CSARRLMDAETQYF. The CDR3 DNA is TGCAGTGCCCGGAGACTTATGGACGCGGAGACCCAGTACTTC.

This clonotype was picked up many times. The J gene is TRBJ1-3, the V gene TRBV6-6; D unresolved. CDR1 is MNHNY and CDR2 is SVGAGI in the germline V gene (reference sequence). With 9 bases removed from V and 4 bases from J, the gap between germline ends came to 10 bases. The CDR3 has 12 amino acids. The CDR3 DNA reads TGTGCCAGTGCCGAGGTCGGAAACACCATATATTTT. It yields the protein CASAEVGNTIYF.

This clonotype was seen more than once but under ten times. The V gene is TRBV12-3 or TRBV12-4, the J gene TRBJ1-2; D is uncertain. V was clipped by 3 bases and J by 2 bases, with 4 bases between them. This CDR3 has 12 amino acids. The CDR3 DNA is TGTGCCAGCAGTTTTCAGAACTATGGCTACACCTTC. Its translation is CASSFQNYGYTF.

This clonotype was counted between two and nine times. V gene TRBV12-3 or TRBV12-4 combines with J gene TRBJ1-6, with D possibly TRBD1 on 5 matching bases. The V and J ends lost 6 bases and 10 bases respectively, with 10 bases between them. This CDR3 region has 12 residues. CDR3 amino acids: CASRGGFSPLHF. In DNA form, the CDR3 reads TGTGCCAGCAGGGGGGGTTTCTCACCCCTCCACTTT.

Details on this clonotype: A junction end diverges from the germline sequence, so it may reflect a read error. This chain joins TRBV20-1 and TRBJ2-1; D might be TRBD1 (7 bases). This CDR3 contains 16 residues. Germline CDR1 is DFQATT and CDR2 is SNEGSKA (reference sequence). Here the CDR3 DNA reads TGCTGTGCTACCGGGAGTGACAGGGCTTACTACAATGAGCAGTTCTTC. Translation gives CCATGSDRAYYNEQFF.

The CDR3 region has the DNA TGTGCCAGCAGCTTAGTACCAGTCAGCTCCTACGAGCAGTACTTC. Protein: CASSLVPVSSYEQYF. This chain uses TRBV7-2 with TRBJ2-7; no definite D call. V gave up 1 base and J gave up 0 bases, with 10 bases separating them. There are 15 residues in the CDR3. Germline V gene data show CDR1 as SGHTA and CDR2 as FQGNSA. Variable domain in full (rest from reference TRBV7-2 and TRBJ2-7): GAGVSQSPSNKVTEKGKDVELRCDPISGHTALYWYRQSLGQGLEFLIYFQGNSAPDKSGLPSDRFSAERTGGSVSTLTIQRTQQEDSAVYLCASSLVPVSSYEQYFGPGTRLTVT.